The present TCR beta chain was sequenced within a study of T cell repertoires in cytomegalovirus infection. The V gene's germline CDR1 is LNHDA and CDR2 SQIVND (reference sequence). This CDR3 is built from 15 residues. V shed 5 bases and J shed 0 bases, with 12 bases lying between them. TCRdb used MiXCR to reprocess the reads, holding one entry per CDR3 protein. Altogether roughly 310,000 distinct CDR3 sequences are present, roughly a sixth being singletons, with the ten largest covering more than 10%. The V gene is TRBV19, the J gene TRBJ2-3; D not resolved. The sequenced sample consisted of PBMCs. This clonotype was sampled from a human donor in good health (CMV status not recorded). Some clones in this sample may be carry-over from other donors' samples. CDR3 sequence: CASSPILSSTDTQYF. DNA for the CDR3: TGTGCCAGTAGTCCAATCCTATCTAGCACAGATACGCAGTATTTT.